The 16 T cell receptor beta chains below were found in one sample sequenced in a study of blood T cells in healthy people across ages (dated by TCRdb to about 2015). Library preparation used 5' RACE. The sequencer was an Illumina HiSeq 2500. A second PCR of about 7 to 12 cycles was run with a J-beta primer mix and a sample-barcoded 5' primer. TCRdb trimmed public reads at Q25 via fastp, called clones via MiXCR and kept in-frame beta chains. Entries that share a CDR3 protein sequence are merged under the most common genes and DNA. The sample contains 1 million to 1.2 million distinct CDR3 sequences, about two fifths of them found a single time. Around 13% of the sample is in the top ten clones. Source material: blood. The receptors come from a man aged 18 to 30 in good health.

This chain uses TRBV5-1 with TRBJ1-2; 7 bases are shared with TRBD1. This CDR3 has 13 amino acids. Losses at the gene ends were 5 bases for V and 6 bases for J; bases not matched to a gene: 7. Per the germline V gene, CDR1 is SGHRS and CDR2 is YFSETQ. CDR3 region: CASSPTGTDGYTF. The CDR3 DNA is TGCGCCAGCAGTCCGACAGGGACAGATGGCTACACCTTC. The entire variable domain, with the rest obtained from reference TRBV5-1 and TRBJ1-2, is as follows: KAGVTQTPRYLIKTRGQQVTLSCSPISGHRSVSWYQQTPGQGLQFLFEYFSETQRNKGNFPGRFSGRQFSNSRSEMNVSTLELGDSALYLCASSPTGTDGYTFGSGTRLTVV.

This sequence joins TRBV4-2 and TRBJ2-2, with D possibly being TRBD2 (5 bases). This CDR3 region has 14 residues. Germline assignment: CDR1 LGHNA and CDR2 YNFKEQ. Between the trimmed V and J ends, which lost 4 bases and 8 bases, there was a span of 14 bases. CDR3 sequence reads: CASSLLREGGELFF. The DNA of the CDR3 is TGTGCCAGCAGCCTTCTACGCGAGGGTGGGGAGCTGTTTTTT.

This clonotype has a handful of counts. The chain uses TRBV30 and TRBJ1-5; weak D call: TRBD1 (6 bases). Looked up from germline, CDR1 is GTSNPN and CDR2 is SVGIG (reference sequence). The V and J ends lost 3 bases and 1 base respectively, with 10 bases between them. CDR3 length: 14 amino acids. CDR3 coding DNA: TGTGCCTGGAGCCGGACAGTAAGCAATCAGCCCCAGCATTTT. Amino acid sequence: CAWSRTVSNQPQHF.

The chain employs TRBV25-1 and TRBJ2-7; the D gene is possibly TRBD2 (7 bases). The CDR3 has 15 amino acids. Germline-derived CDR1 and CDR2 are MGHDK and SYGVNS. The V end lost 4 bases, the J end lost 6 bases, and 19 bases lay between the germline ends. The CDR3 DNA follows: TGTGCCAGCAGTGCCGAAGGGGGGGTTCCCTCCGAGCAGTACTTC. It codes for CASSAEGGVPSEQYF.

The rearrangement joins TRBV12-3 or TRBV12-4 to TRBJ1-2; TRBD1 aligns across 10 bases. CDR3 length: 15 amino acids. The V segment lost 7 bases and the J segment 5 bases; nucleotides outside the gene matches: 10. CDR3 coding DNA: TGTGCCAGCACCTCCCACGGACAGGGGGGTTATGGCTACACCTTC. Protein product: CASTSHGQGGYGYTF.

The chain couples TRBV6-5 to TRBJ1-4; the D gene is possibly TRBD1 (5 bases). V was pared by 6 bases and J by 8 bases, with 19 bases between. CDR1 is MNHEY, CDR2 SVGAGI, per germline. There are 15 residues in the CDR3. The CDR3 DNA reads as TGTGCCAGCAGATCAGGGTTCGGAGCAGGCGAAAAACTGTTTTTT. Translation: CASRSGFGAGEKLFF.

This clonotype turned up a few times. This sequence joins TRBV5-6 and TRBJ2-2, with unresolved D. The ends were cut back, 0 bases at V and 9 bases at J, with 9 bases in the middle. Germline CDR1 is SGHDT and CDR2 is YYEEEE. The CDR3 contains 13 residues. DNA for the CDR3: TGTGCCAGCAGCTTGGTCGATAACCGGGAGCTGTTTTTT. As protein: CASSLVDNRELFF.

On this clonotype: One end of the junction is discordant with germline, which a read error may explain. This chain uses TRBV11-1 with TRBJ1-2, with unresolved D. CDR3 length: 13 residues. CDR1 and CDR2 from the germline V gene are SGHAT and FQDESV (reference sequence). The CDR3 nucleotides are TGTGCCAACAGCATACTCGACACCTATGGCTACACCTTC. Translated, it gives CANSILDTYGYTF.

In its sample, this clonotype was seen a few times. The V call is TRBV9, the J call TRBJ1-1; 9 nucleotides align to TRBD1. Germline loops: CDR1 SGDLS, CDR2 YYNGEE. Trimming removed 4 bases from V and 4 bases from J; junction bases left unmatched: 11. The CDR3 runs to 16 residues. The CDR3 DNA reads as TGTGCCAGCAGCCCTCGGACAGGGGCGGACTTCACTGAAGCTTTCTTT. Translating it yields CASSPRTGADFTEAFF.

The chain employs TRBV20-1 and TRBJ2-3; 9 positions agree with TRBD1. This CDR3 region has 17 residues. V shed 6 bases and J 1 base; nucleotides not matched to a gene: 14. The V gene's germline CDR1 is DFQATT and CDR2 SNEGSKA (reference sequence). As DNA, the CDR3 is TGCAGTGCCTATCCGGGACAGGGTGATAGTCGCACAGATACGCAGTATTTT. Encoded protein: CSAYPGQGDSRTDTQYF.

A few counts support this clonotype. The J gene is TRBJ1-1, the V gene TRBV4-2; weak D call: TRBD1 (6 bases). Trimming shortened V by 0 bases and J by 4 bases, and 15 bases separated the two germline ends. Germline lookup yields CDR1 LGHNA and CDR2 YNFKEQ. The CDR3 is made up of 16 amino acids. The CDR3 DNA reads TGTGCCAGCAGCCAAGATGTCGGGCAGGGGCCCACTGAAGCTTTCTTT. This translates into CASSQDVGQGPTEAFF.

The J gene is TRBJ2-1, the V gene TRBV12-3 or TRBV12-4; a weak D match, TRBD2 (5 bases). The CDR3 has 14 amino acids. The V end lost 5 bases, the J end lost 8 bases, and 16 bases lay between the germline ends. In DNA form, the CDR3 reads TGTGCCAGCAGTCACCCCCGGACTTATCATGAGCAGTTCTTC. This gives the protein CASSHPRTYHEQFF.

The chain combines TRBV11-3 with TRBJ2-1; D assignment may be TRBD1 or TRBD2 (5 bases each). The J call could be wrong; TRBJ2-7 is a better fit for the DNA end. Germline-derived CDR1 and CDR2 are SGHNT and YENEEA. The CDR3 runs 14 residues. Written as DNA, the CDR3 is TGTGCCAGCAGCTTAGAGGGGGAAGACAATGAGCAGTACTTC. It translates to CASSLEGEDNEQYF.

Written as DNA, the CDR3 is TGCAGTGCTACTAGCGGGCTGAGCTCCTACAATGAGCAGTACTTC. It codes for CSATSGLSSYNEQYF. The chain carries TRBV20-1 and TRBJ2-1; 8 bases are a match to TRBD2. The DNA end is a closer match to TRBJ2-7, so the J assignment may be wrong. Germline CDR1 and CDR2: DFQATT and SNEGSKA (reference sequence). This CDR3 region has 15 residues.

V is TRBV20-1 and J is TRBJ1-5, with D perhaps matching TRBD1 (5 bases). Germline values: CDR1 DFQATT, CDR2 SNEGSKA (reference sequence). Trimming removed 3 bases at V and 5 bases at J, with 11 bases between. The CDR3 is 13 amino acids. For the CDR3, the DNA is TGCAGTGCTAGTTACAGGACGGATCAGCCCCAGCATTTT. It encodes CSASYRTDQPQHF.

The chain couples TRBV7-2 to TRBJ1-1, with D tentatively TRBD1 (5 bases). The CDR3 extends over 14 amino acids. Germline V gene data show CDR1 as SGHTA and CDR2 as FQGNSA. The V gene lost 5 bases and the J gene lost 2 bases, with 12 bases spanning the gap. CDR3 nucleotide sequence: TGTGCCAGCAGCCCCCGGACATTCAACACTGAAGCTTTCTTT. It translates to CASSPRTFNTEAFF.